What follows are 20 T cell receptor beta chains derived from one specimen sequenced in a study of T cells in Graves' hyperthyroidism and ophthalmopathy. Authors of the study amplified TCR beta CDR3 regions from RNA transcripts. First-round RT-PCR targeting the TCR CDR3 was performed with the HTBI primer set. TCRdb called the multiplex PCR reads again in MiXCR, with one record for every CDR3 protein. The data show roughly 580,000 distinct CDR3 sequences, approximately 15% seen once. Sequencing was performed on blood. These receptors were obtained from a woman aged 25 to 39 with Graves' hyperthyroidism that later progressed to Graves' ophthalmopathy.

This clonotype has ten or more counts. V gene TRBV11-2 combines with J gene TRBJ2-7; D call uncertain. This CDR3 spans 15 amino acids. Trimming pared 1 base from V and 2 bases from J, leaving 12 bases between. Germline V gives CDR1 SGHAT, CDR2 FQNNGV. The CDR3 DNA reads TGTGCCAGCAGCTTAGTTGGAAGTAAGACCTACGAGCAGTACTTC. It encodes CASSLVGSKTYEQYF.

This clonotype occurred a few times. This chain joins TRBV9 and TRBJ1-1, with D tentatively TRBD1 (6 bases). This CDR3 has 15 residues. Trimming shortened V by 0 bases and J by 1 base, and 10 bases separated the two germline ends. CDR1 SGDLS and CDR2 YYNGEE come from the germline V gene. The CDR3 here is CASSVALGANTEAFF. The DNA of the CDR3 is TGTGCCAGCAGCGTAGCTCTGGGGGCGAACACTGAAGCTTTCTTT.

This clonotype has ten or more counts. V gene TRBV10-3 combines with J gene TRBJ1-5; TRBD1 might be the D (6 bases). V lost 2 bases to trimming and J lost 7 bases, with 15 bases between them. The CDR3 is made up of 15 amino acids. In germline, CDR1 is ENHRY, CDR2 SYGVKD. The CDR3 loop is CAISEAGPDSQPQHF. The CDR3 DNA is TGTGCCATCAGTGAGGCTGGACCGGACAGCCAGCCCCAGCATTTT.

This clonotype was seen repeatedly, ten times or more. The CDR3 DNA sequence: TGTGCCAGCAGGGCTCGGGGGGGGGCCTTGGACGAGCAGTACTTC. Encoded protein: CASRARGGALDEQYF. V gene TRBV6-1 combines with J gene TRBJ2-7; 8 bases agree with TRBD2. This CDR3 has 15 amino acids. V lost 6 bases to trimming and J lost 5 bases; unmatched junction nucleotides: 12. From germline, CDR1 is MNHNS and CDR2 SASEGT.

This chain links TRBV5-4 with TRBJ2-2; 7 bases match TRBD1. J was trimmed by 2 bases and V by 4 bases; bases with no gene match: 5. From germline, CDR1 is SGHNT and CDR2 YYREEE (reference sequence). The CDR3 length is 15 residues. The CDR3 sequence: CASSAGTVNTGELFF. In nucleotides, the CDR3 is TGTGCCAGCAGCGCCGGGACAGTAAACACCGGGGAGCTGTTTTTT.

This clonotype showed up many times. V is TRBV3-1 and J is TRBJ2-5, with TRBD2 as a possible D gene (5 bases). Germline assignment: CDR1 LGHDT and CDR2 YNNKEL (reference sequence). This CDR3 has 14 residues. V dropped 3 bases and J dropped 2 bases, with 10 bases sitting between them. The CDR3 loop reads CASSQTGGQETQYF. The CDR3 DNA follows: TGTGCCAGCAGCCAGACCGGAGGACAAGAGACCCAGTACTTC.

This clonotype was seen repeatedly, ten times or more. The genes are TRBV29-1 and TRBJ1-1, with D perhaps TRBD1 (6 bases). Trimming left V 7 bases short and J 5 bases short, with 14 bases between. The germline CDR1 and CDR2 sequences are SQVTM and ANQGSEA. The CDR3 sequence is 12 residues long. The CDR3 spells CSASGAGTEAFF. For the CDR3, the DNA is TGCAGCGCCTCGGGGGCAGGGACTGAAGCTTTCTTT.

This clonotype was picked up a small number of times. V is TRBV7-2 and J is TRBJ1-6; TRBD1 might be the D (5 bases). Germline CDR1 SGHTA, CDR2 FQGNSA. CDR3 length: 16 amino acids. The V and J ends lost 1 base and 5 bases respectively, with 12 bases between them. The CDR3 reads CASSLGGGWDNSPLHF. The CDR3 bases are TGTGCCAGCAGCTTAGGGGGGGGGTGGGATAATTCACCCCTCCACTTT.

A few counts support this clonotype. The CDR3 reads CASSLGGQLTGELFF. The CDR3 DNA follows: TGTGCCAGCAGCTTAGGTGGACAGCTCACCGGGGAGCTGTTTTTT. The rearrangement uses TRBV7-9 and TRBJ2-2; possible D gene TRBD1, 6 bases. The CDR3 contains 15 residues. Trimming left V 1 base short and J 4 bases short, with 10 bases between. CDR1 and CDR2 (germline): SEHNR, FQNEAQ (reference sequence).

This clonotype was detected ten times or more. The rearrangement links TRBV27 to TRBJ2-7; TRBD2 is a possible D gene (5 bases). This CDR3 is built from 13 residues. Germline CDR1 is MNHEY and CDR2 is SMNVEV (reference sequence). V was shortened by 2 bases and J by 4 bases, with 9 bases between the two germline ends. This chain's CDR3 is CASSLATGYEQYF. The CDR3 DNA reads TGTGCCAGCAGTTTAGCAACGGGGTACGAGCAGTACTTC.

This clonotype was detected many times. The chain combines TRBV28 with TRBJ1-3; D call uncertain. Germline-derived CDR1 and CDR2 are MDHEN and SYDVKM. V shed 3 bases and J shed 0 bases, with 6 bases lying between them. CDR3 size: 14 residues. The CDR3 loop is CASSFRSSGNTIYF. In DNA form, the CDR3 reads TGTGCCAGCAGTTTCAGGAGCTCTGGAAACACCATATATTTT.

This clonotype was seen at least ten times. The chain employs TRBV11-3 and TRBJ1-1; weak D call: TRBD1 (5 bases). CDR3 length: 15 amino acids. Germline V gene data show CDR1 as SGHNT and CDR2 as YENEEA. V was trimmed by 5 bases and J by 4 bases, leaving 17 bases between them. Written as DNA, the CDR3 is TGTGCCAGCAGCCCCCCGGGACTTGGTGGCACTGAAGCTTTCTTT. Translation gives CASSPPGLGGTEAFF. The variable domain in full, with the rest retrieved from reference TRBV11-3 and TRBJ1-1, is EAGVVQSPRYKIIEKKQPVAFWCNPISGHNTLYWYLQNLGQGPELLIRYENEEAVDDSQLPKDRFSAERLKGVDSTLKIQPAELGDSAVYLCASSPPGLGGTEAFFGQGTRLTVV.

This clonotype was counted between two and nine times. The chain joins TRBV6-5 to TRBJ2-2; D remains ambiguous. Germline lookup yields CDR1 MNHEY and CDR2 SVGAGI. The V gene lost 0 bases and the J gene lost 4 bases, with 6 bases spanning the gap. The CDR3 is 14 residues long. The CDR3 is CASSYSSITGELFF. The CDR3 DNA reads TGTGCCAGCAGTTACTCCTCTATCACCGGGGAGCTGTTTTTT.

This clonotype was seen ten or more times. The chain uses TRBV7-6 and TRBJ2-7; 7 bases map to TRBD2. V was pared by 6 bases and J by 2 bases, with 16 bases of the junction left unmatched. Germline CDR1 and CDR2: SGHVS and FNYEAQ. This CDR3 is built from 17 residues. This chain's CDR3 is CASSPLIGLADPYEQYF. The CDR3 DNA reads TGTGCCAGCAGTCCTTTGATCGGGCTAGCGGATCCCTACGAGCAGTACTTC.

This clonotype was picked up many times. V usage is TRBV20-1 and J usage is TRBJ1-2; tentatively, D is TRBD1 (5 bases). The V end was cut by 3 bases, the J end by 7 bases, with 18 bases between. CDR1 and CDR2 (germline): DFQATT, SNEGSKA (reference sequence). The CDR3 is 14 residues long. The CDR3 DNA reads as TGCAGTGCTAGGCGTGGCGCAGGGTCTGGTGGCTACACCTTC. This codes for CSARRGAGSGGYTF.

About this clonotype itself: The junction differs from germline at one of its ends, possibly a read error. This chain's CDR3 is CTSSGAYGYTF. DNA of the CDR3: TGTACCAGCTCAGGAGCCTATGGCTACACCTTC. The chain uses TRBV19 and TRBJ1-2; the D is unclear. The CDR3 totals 11 residues. The germline V gene encodes CDR1 LNHDA and CDR2 SQIVND (reference sequence).

The chain recombines TRBV24-1 with TRBJ2-7, with 9 nucleotides matching TRBD2. CDR3 length: 15 residues. Germline loops: CDR1 KGHDR, CDR2 SFDVKD. Losses at the gene ends were 7 bases for V and 7 bases for J; bases not matched to a gene: 13. CDR3 sequence: CATSSPDSGSGEQYF. CDR3 nucleotide sequence: TGTGCCACCAGCTCTCCGGATAGCGGGAGTGGTGAGCAGTACTTC.

The sample holds many counts of this clonotype. V usage is TRBV5-1 and J usage is TRBJ2-2; D is tentatively TRBD1 or TRBD2 (5 bases each). Germline CDR1 is SGHRS and CDR2 is YFSETQ. The CDR3 runs to 16 residues. Trimming cost V 0 bases and J 7 bases, with 16 bases left between them. The CDR3 region is CASSLVGTGGGGELFF. As DNA, the CDR3 is TGCGCCAGCAGCTTGGTGGGCACAGGAGGTGGCGGGGAGCTGTTTTTT.

At least ten counts were recorded for this clonotype. The J gene is TRBJ2-1, the V gene TRBV2; 8 bases match TRBD1. CDR1 is SNHLY and CDR2 is FYNNEI in the germline V gene. The CDR3 runs to 13 residues. V was pared by 6 bases and J by 5 bases, with 3 bases of the junction left unmatched. CDR3 sequence (DNA): TGTGCCAGCAGGGCGGACAGGGACAATGAGCAGTTCTTC. Its translation: CASRADRDNEQFF.

This clonotype was found many times. This sequence joins TRBV2 and TRBJ1-2; D is uncertain. Trimming removed 3 bases at V and 10 bases at J, with 15 bases between. From germline, CDR1 is SNHLY and CDR2 FYNNEI. This CDR3 spans 13 amino acids. The CDR3 bases are TGTGCCAGCAGTGAGGAGGGAGGTGTTGTCTACACCTTC. It is translated as CASSEEGGVVYTF.